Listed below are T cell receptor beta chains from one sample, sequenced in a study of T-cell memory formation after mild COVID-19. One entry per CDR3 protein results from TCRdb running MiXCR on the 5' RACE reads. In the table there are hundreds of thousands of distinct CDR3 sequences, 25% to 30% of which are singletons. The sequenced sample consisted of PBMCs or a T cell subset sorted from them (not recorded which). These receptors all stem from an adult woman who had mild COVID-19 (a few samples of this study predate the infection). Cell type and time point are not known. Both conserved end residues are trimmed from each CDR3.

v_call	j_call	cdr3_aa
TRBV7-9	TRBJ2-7	ASSATDSYEQY
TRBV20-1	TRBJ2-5	SARERRQETQY
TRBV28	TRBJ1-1	ASSSFPATGMGTEAF
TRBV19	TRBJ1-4	ASSLGQGTGKLF
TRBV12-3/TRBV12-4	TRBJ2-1	ASSRAGPNEQF
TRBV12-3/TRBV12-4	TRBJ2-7	ASSLWRGSSYEQY
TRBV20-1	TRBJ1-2	SAKDDGYT
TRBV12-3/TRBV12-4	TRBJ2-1	ASSIRGNEQF
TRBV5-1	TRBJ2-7	ASSLSGLEQY
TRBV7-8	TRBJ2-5	ASSFSPQY
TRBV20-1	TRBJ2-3	SASLHRGRVTDTQY
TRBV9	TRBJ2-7	ASSVVTGAEQY
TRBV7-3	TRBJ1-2	ASSLTPGQGPLGGYT
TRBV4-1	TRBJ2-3	ASSLSGGDADTQY
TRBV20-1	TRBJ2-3	SARGGFTTDTQY
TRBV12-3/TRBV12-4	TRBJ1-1	ASSPPGRPMNTEAF
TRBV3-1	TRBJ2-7	ASSPSGGKDYEQY
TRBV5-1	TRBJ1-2	ASSWTGGDYGYT
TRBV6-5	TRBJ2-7	ASSSSGQPQY
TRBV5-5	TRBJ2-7	ASSLDRQGYEQY
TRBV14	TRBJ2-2	ASSQWTGASGELF
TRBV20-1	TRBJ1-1	SASSGAANTEAF
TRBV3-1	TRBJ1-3	ASSPAVNWNTIY
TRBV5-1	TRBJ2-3	ASSPAGDRVKDTQY
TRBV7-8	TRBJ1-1	ASSPQTGGLSEAF
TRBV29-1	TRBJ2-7	SVATYTDLDEQY
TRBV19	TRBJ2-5	ASSAQRGAQETQY